This T cell receptor beta chain is drawn from a study of blood T cell repertoires in COVID-19. At the level of the study: There were acute and convalescent COVID-19 samples, and they came from the United States, Italy and Spain. T cells, B-cell-depleted T cells, or PBMCs provided the cDNA or gDNA that served as material.

Here immunoSEQ multiplex PCR was the method, and the copy in TCRdb shows in-frame clones only, minus some. The table records 400,000 or so clones, approximately 90% of them present only once. This CDR3 has 16 amino acids. Trimming cost V 4 bases and J 1 base; bases outside gene matches: 6. The germline gives CDR1 SGHNT, CDR2 YYREEE (reference sequence). In Seattle, patients joined the study during active infection and were tracked longitudinally. This sequence was found in a man between 18 and 35 years old with COVID-19, enrolled during active disease. The chain links TRBV5-4 to TRBJ2-2; 8 bases agree with TRBD1. The specimen was peripheral blood. CDR3 in DNA: TGTGCCAGCAGCCCAGTGGGGACAGGGAACACCGGGGAGCTGTTTTTT. As protein: CASSPVGTGNTGELFF.